One and the same sample provided the 21 T cell receptor beta chains below, sequenced in a study of metastatic and nonmetastatic thyroid tumors. Via MiXCR, TCRdb re-called the PCR reads. This table holds about 92,000 clones, 14% to 15% found once. No treatment of any kind had been given to any patient before thyroid surgery. Sequencing was carried out using blood. These receptor sequences come from a female donor with papillary thyroid cancer or a benign thyroid nodule (not recorded which). Some clones in this sample may be carry-over from other donors' samples.

This clone was seen ten or more times. Mismatch with germline at one junction end may stem from a read error. The V gene is TRBV30, the J gene TRBJ1-4; 9 nucleotides line up with TRBD1. This CDR3 comprises 15 residues. In germline, CDR1 is GTSNPN, CDR2 SVGIG (reference sequence). CDR3: CAWSVLTGGDEKLLF. DNA for the CDR3: TGTGCCTGGAGTGTCCTGACAGGGGGAGATGAAAAACTGCTTTTT.

This clone was seen ten or more times. The chain employs TRBV29-1 and TRBJ2-5; no definite D call. The CDR3 consists of 13 residues. V was clipped by 5 bases and J by 4 bases, with 14 bases between them. CDR1 and CDR2 (germline): SQVTM, ANQGSEA. CDR3 bases: TGCAGCGTTACCCCAGCAGTTACAGAGACCCAGTACTTC. It yields the protein CSVTPAVTETQYF.

A word on this clone: The junction differs from germline at one of its ends, possibly a read error. The V call is TRBV24-1, the J call TRBJ2-7; a possible D gene is TRBD1 (6 bases). The CDR3 is made up of 14 amino acids. Germline V gene data show CDR1 as KGHDR and CDR2 as SFDVKD. The CDR3, as DNA: TGTTCCACCTCCCCAGCAGGGGTCGGGTACGAGCAGTACTTC. Translating gives CSTSPAGVGYEQYF.

At least ten counts were recorded for this clone. The chain joins TRBV30 to TRBJ1-2; 7 bases line up with TRBD1. This CDR3 is 15 amino acids long. Germline-derived CDR1 and CDR2 are GTSNPN and SVGIG (reference sequence). V was clipped by 4 bases and J by 2 bases; unmatched bases: 10. CDR3 amino acids: CAWNDWTGQNYGYTF. CDR3 bases: TGTGCCTGGAATGATTGGACAGGTCAGAACTATGGCTACACCTTC.

At least ten counts were recorded for this clone. The chain combines TRBV6-1 with TRBJ2-5, with 11 bases identical to TRBD2. The V segment lost 3 bases and the J segment 7 bases; nucleotides outside the gene matches: 7. CDR1 is MNHNS and CDR2 is SASEGT in the germline V gene. This CDR3 has 15 residues. Written as DNA, the CDR3 is TGTGCCAGCAGTGAGGTAGCGGGGGGGCGGGGGACCCAGTACTTC. Translation: CASSEVAGGRGTQYF.

This clone has just a few counts. The V call is TRBV6-1, the J call TRBJ2-5; D gene ambiguous. Germline values: CDR1 MNHNS, CDR2 SASEGT. V was cut by 7 bases and J by 9 bases, with 24 bases left in between. CDR3 length equals 15 residues. The CDR3 region is CASTDPWTAQLAQYF. As DNA, the CDR3 is TGTGCCAGCACTGATCCCTGGACGGCCCAGTTGGCCCAGTACTTC.

This clone has ten or more counts. The rearrangement links TRBV29-1 to TRBJ2-7, with a tentative D call TRBD1 (5 bases). From germline, CDR1 is SQVTM and CDR2 ANQGSEA. The CDR3 extends over 11 amino acids. Trimming pared 7 bases from V and 3 bases from J, leaving 10 bases between. CDR3 DNA sequence: TGCAGCGCCACAGGTGACTACGAGCAGTACTTC. This encodes CSATGDYEQYF.

This clone was seen a handful of times. Given a much more abundant clone one base away, this may be a read error. Other DNA variants within this sample encode the same CDR3. J is TRBJ2-7 and V is TRBV4-2; perhaps TRBD1 as D (5 bases). The germline CDR1 and CDR2 sequences are LGHNA and YNFKEQ. The V end lost 4 bases, the J end lost 0 bases, and 13 bases lay between the germline ends. The CDR3 consists of 15 residues. The DNA for the CDR3 is TGTGCCAGCAGCCTCGTGGGGCAGGCCTCCTACGAGCAGTACTTC. This codes for CASSLVGQASYEQYF.

About this clone: This sequence may be a read error, since a much larger clone differs from it by one base. V and J are TRBV29-1 and TRBJ1-1; unclear D gene. The CDR3 covers 12 residues. Germline V lookup: CDR1 SQVTM, CDR2 ANQGSEA. Trimming stripped 7 bases from V and 1 base from J, with 10 bases between. DNA of the CDR3: TGCAGCGGGTGCCTCAGGAACACTGAAGCTTTCTTT. Its translation is CSGCLRNTEAFF.

As to this clone: The junction shows a germline mismatch at one end, possibly a read error. This specimen includes other DNA sequences encoding the same CDR3. The rearrangement links TRBV4-1 to TRBJ2-5, with 13 nucleotides matching TRBD2. CDR1 is MGHRA and CDR2 is YSYEKL in the germline V gene. CDR3 size: 18 residues. CDR3 nucleotide sequence: TGCGCCAGCAGCCAAGAAGGACTAGCGGGGGCCAACAAAGAGACACAGTACTTC. Translation gives CASSQEGLAGANKETQYF.

This clone was counted ten times or more. V is TRBV6-2 or TRBV6-3 and J is TRBJ2-5; TRBD2 matches at 9 bases. The V and J ends lost 4 bases and 2 bases, in that order; junction bases with no gene match: 5. Germline CDR1 and CDR2: MNHEY and SVGEGT. This CDR3 spans 15 amino acids. In DNA, the CDR3 is TGTGCCAGCAGTTTGCTAGCGGGGACTCAAGAGACCCAGTACTTC. Protein product: CASSLLAGTQETQYF.

This clone was observed at least ten times. J is TRBJ2-4 and V is TRBV10-3, with D possibly matching TRBD2 (6 bases). Germline CDR1 is ENHRY and CDR2 is SYGVKD. V was pared by 2 bases and J by 8 bases, with 10 bases between. The CDR3 consists of 13 residues. The CDR3 reads CAISEGEDDIQYF. The CDR3 region has the DNA TGTGCCATCAGTGAGGGGGAGGATGACATTCAGTACTTC.

This clone was recorded at least ten times. The chain employs TRBV2 and TRBJ2-3, with D tentatively TRBD2 (5 bases). V was clipped by 3 bases and J by 3 bases, with 22 bases between them. Per germline, CDR1 SNHLY and CDR2 FYNNEI. CDR3 size: 18 residues. The CDR3 sequence is CASSEGGSLGGETDTQYF. DNA of the CDR3: TGTGCCAGCAGTGAGGGCGGGTCCCTCGGCGGTGAGACAGATACGCAGTATTTT.

Comment on this clone: A much larger clone is a single base away; this may be a read error. This chain uses TRBV29-1 with TRBJ2-7, with D perhaps TRBD1 or TRBD2 (5 bases each). This CDR3 has 12 amino acids. CDR1 and CDR2 (germline): SQVTM, ANQGSEA. The V and J ends lost 1 base and 10 bases respectively, with 14 bases between them. CDR3 region: CSVEVAGADQYF. CDR3 sequence (DNA): TGCAGCGTTGAAGTTGCCGGGGCCGATCAGTACTTC.

The chain has TRBV5-1 and TRBJ2-1; D may correspond to TRBD1 or TRBD2 (7 bases each). Trimming cost V 4 bases and J 12 bases, with 23 bases left between them. The CDR3 length is 15 residues. Germline loops: CDR1 SGHRS, CDR2 YFSETQ. The CDR3 is CASSAEVPRGGTQFF. The CDR3 region has the DNA TGCGCCAGCAGCGCGGAGGTGCCCAGGGGGGGAACGCAGTTCTTC.

In the case of this clone: A single base separates this from a much larger clone, so it may be a read error. The V gene is TRBV25-1, the J gene TRBJ2-1, with D hard to call. V gave up 6 bases and J gave up 7 bases, with 13 bases separating them. The CDR3 consists of 13 residues. CDR1 MGHDK and CDR2 SYGVNS come from the germline V gene. The CDR3 nucleotides read TGTGCCAGCAGCAAACGCAGCGAAAATGAGCAGTTCTTC. It encodes CASSKRSENEQFF.

This clone was counted at least ten times. The rearrangement uses TRBV6-1 and TRBJ2-5; D might be TRBD1 or TRBD2, each matching 5 bases. The CDR3 is made up of 12 amino acids. Trimming cost V 5 bases and J 9 bases, with 13 bases left between them. Germline V gene sequence: CDR1 MNHNS, CDR2 SASEGT. Here the CDR3 reads CASSSGDGAQYF. The CDR3 DNA reads as TGTGCCAGCAGTTCTGGGGACGGGGCCCAGTACTTC.

This clone showed up many times. The rearrangement uses TRBV5-1 and TRBJ2-5; D is uncertain. This CDR3 has 13 amino acids. Germline loops: CDR1 SGHRS, CDR2 YFSETQ. V gave up 4 bases and J gave up 7 bases, with 14 bases separating them. The CDR3 coding sequence is TGCGCCAGCAGCCCCGACTCAAGTGGGACCCAGTACTTC. Its protein product is CASSPDSSGTQYF.

The rearrangement uses TRBV12-3 or TRBV12-4 and TRBJ1-6; the D gene is possibly TRBD1 (6 bases). The CDR3 is 15 residues long. V shed 2 bases and J shed 14 bases, with 19 bases lying between them. The DNA of the CDR3 is TGTGCCAGCAGTTTACAGGGGTGCCTTGGGTCATCCCTCCACTTT. This gives the protein CASSLQGCLGSSLHF.

As to this clone: This may be a read error, as it is one base from a much larger clone. The chain joins TRBV7-9 to TRBJ2-7; D is undetermined. Germline CDR1 is SEHNR and CDR2 is FQNEAQ (reference sequence). This CDR3 contains 13 residues. The CDR3 nucleotides are TGTGCCAGCAGCGGAAAAGACTCCTACGGGCAGTACTTC. Its translation is CASSGKDSYGQYF. Full variable domain (rest looked up from reference TRBV7-9 and TRBJ2-7): DTGVSQNPRHKITKRGQNVTFRCDPISEHNRLYWYRQTLGQGPEFLTYFQNEAQLEKSRLLSDRFSAERPKGSFSTLEIQRTEQGDSAMYLCASSGKDSYGQYFGPGTRLTVT.

As for this clone: One junction end disagrees with the germline gene, perhaps due to a read error. The chain uses TRBV2 and TRBJ1-5; D ambiguous. CDR3 length: 13 amino acids. In germline, CDR1 is SNHLY, CDR2 FYNNEI. Here the CDR3 DNA reads TGTGCCAGCAGTAAGAATAGCAATCAGCCCCAGAATTTT. Protein: CASSKNSNQPQNF.